This TCR beta chain was captured in a study of beta chain features in type 1 diabetes. Sequenced material consisted of expressed TCRB transcripts (all of the isolated RNA was reverse transcribed). Some clones are missing from TCRdb's copy, which holds only in-frame ones; the method was immunoSEQ multiplex PCR. Of 250,000 to 350,000 clones in the sample, 14% are singletons; the top ten hold 0.017%. Broader study findings: In all four CD4+ subsets, TCRB CDR3 length was significantly, moderately reduced in type 1 diabetes.

This clone has just a few counts. Its antigen is unidentified. This CDR3 has 16 amino acids. Germline V CDR1 and CDR2: SGHTA, FQGTGA. J lost 3 bases, V lost 4 bases, and 5 bases had no gene match. Sequences were obtained from naive CD4+ T cells from blood. The TCR comes from a young man with type 1 diabetes. The genes are TRBV7-3 and TRBJ2-7, with TRBD2 matching 14 bases. CDR3 in DNA: TGTGCCAGCAGCTCCTCCGGGACTAGCGGGAGCTACGAGCAGTACTTC. Its translation: CASSSSGTSGSYEQYF.